The 26 T cell receptor beta chains given below trace back to one sample, sequenced in a study of T cells in narcolepsy. Some clones are missing from TCRdb's copy, which holds only in-frame ones; the method was immunoSEQ multiplex PCR. The data contain just under 30,000 clones, approximately 89% of them singletons. Sequencing used memory (CD45RA-) CD4+ T cells from blood. Source of these receptors: a human donor in good health.

The J gene is TRBJ1-3, the V gene TRBV7-9; D is unresolved. CDR3 length equals 14 residues. Germline CDR1 and CDR2: SEHNR and FQNEAQ (reference sequence). V lost 0 bases and J lost 1, with 4 bases in between. CDR3 sequence: CASSLAGSGNTIYF. In DNA, the CDR3 is TGTGCCAGCAGCTTAGCCGGATCTGGAAACACCATATATTTT.

The chain links TRBV2 to TRBJ1-1; D is ambiguous. The germline gives CDR1 SNHLY, CDR2 FYNNEI. Trimming took 6 bases from V and 6 from J, leaving 14 bases between them. The CDR3 spans 13 residues. In DNA form, the CDR3 reads TGTGCCAGCAGACCAGGAAGGGTGGCTGAAGCTTTCTTT. Translated: CASRPGRVAEAFF.

This sequence joins TRBV6-6 and TRBJ1-1, with D unresolved. This CDR3 has 15 residues. Trimming left V 4 bases short and J 6 bases short, with 18 bases between. The germline CDR1 and CDR2 sequences are MNHNY and SVGAGI (reference sequence). The CDR3 protein is CASSSSGSPASEAFF. CDR3 bases: TGTGCCAGCAGTTCCTCCGGGTCCCCCGCCTCTGAAGCTTTCTTT.

V is TRBV7-2 and J is TRBJ2-7, with TRBD1 identical over 10 bases. Germline V gene data show CDR1 as SGHTA and CDR2 as FQGNSA. This CDR3 is built from 14 residues. The V and J ends lost 4 bases and 3 bases, in that order; junction bases with no gene match: 3. CDR3 in amino acids: CASSSGTGVYEQYF. CDR3 sequence (DNA): TGTGCCAGCAGCTCCGGGACAGGGGTCTACGAGCAGTACTTC.

V usage is TRBV4-2 and J usage is TRBJ1-5; tentative D call: TRBD1 (5 bases). The V gene lost 1 base and the J gene lost 0 bases, with 10 bases spanning the gap. The CDR3 has 16 residues. In germline, CDR1 is LGHNA, CDR2 YNFKEQ. CDR3 sequence: CASSQGRGDSNQPQHF. The CDR3, as DNA: TGTGCCAGCAGCCAAGGGCGAGGGGATAGCAATCAGCCCCAGCATTTT.

The chain employs TRBV18 and TRBJ1-5; 7 bases line up with TRBD1. This CDR3 comprises 12 residues. Trimming took 3 bases from V and 8 from J; bases not matched to a gene: 1. The germline CDR1 and CDR2 sequences are KGHSH and LQKENI. The CDR3 here is CASSPTGEPQHF. In nucleotides, the CDR3 is TGTGCCAGCTCACCCACAGGGGAGCCCCAGCATTTT. The variable domain in full, completed from reference TRBV18 and TRBJ1-5, reads NAGVMQNPRHLVRRRGQEARLRCSPMKGHSHVYWYRQLPEEGLKFMVYLQKENIIDESGMPKERFSAEFPKEGPSILRIQQVVRGDSAAYFCASSPTGEPQHFGDGTRLSIL.

Notes on this clone: The same CDR3 arises from other DNA sequences in this sample as well. V gene TRBV4-1 combines with J gene TRBJ1-4, with TRBD1 as a possible D gene (5 bases). The CDR3 spans 15 residues. The germline V gene has CDR1 MGHRA and CDR2 YSYEKL. Between the trimmed V and J ends, which lost 0 bases and 4 bases, there was a span of 9 bases. Here the CDR3 reads CASSQDGAGNEKLFF. Written as DNA, the CDR3 is TGCGCCAGCAGCCAAGATGGGGCTGGTAATGAAAAACTGTTTTTT.

The chain recombines TRBV7-2 with TRBJ2-7, with D possibly matching TRBD1 (6 bases). V was clipped by 4 bases and J by 2 bases, with 9 bases between them. The CDR3 consists of 13 residues. Germline loops: CDR1 SGHTA, CDR2 FQGNSA. The CDR3 DNA follows: TGTGCCAGCAGCTCGACAGGACCCTACGAGCAGTACTTC. Protein sequence: CASSSTGPYEQYF. The whole variable domain, remainder taken from reference TRBV7-2 and TRBJ2-7, is GAGVSQSPSNKVTEKGKDVELRCDPISGHTALYWYRQSLGQGLEFLIYFQGNSAPDKSGLPSDRFSAERTGGSVSTLTIQRTQQEDSAVYLCASSSTGPYEQYFGPGTRLTVT.

The chain combines TRBV19 with TRBJ1-1; 8 bases align to TRBD1. Trimming took 6 bases from V and 4 from J; bases not matched to a gene: 7. Per the germline V gene, CDR1 is LNHDA and CDR2 is SQIVND (reference sequence). There are 14 residues in the CDR3. CDR3 loop: CASSMTGEGTEAFF. CDR3 sequence (DNA): TGTGCCAGTAGCATGACAGGGGAGGGCACTGAAGCTTTCTTT.

This clone was counted a few times. This chain's CDR3 is CASSEAGRSAYEQYF. The CDR3 nucleotides read TGTGCCAGCAGTGAAGCCGGCAGGTCTGCGTACGAGCAGTACTTC. The chain combines TRBV6-1 with TRBJ2-7; no firm D call. This CDR3 is built from 15 residues. CDR1 and CDR2 (germline): MNHNS, SASEGT. Trimming left V 0 bases short and J 4 bases short, with 13 bases between.

The V call is TRBV28, the J call TRBJ1-6, with TRBD1 as a possible D gene (5 bases). In germline, CDR1 is MDHEN, CDR2 SYDVKM. The CDR3 totals 15 residues. V was pared by 2 bases and J by 9 bases, with 14 bases between. Here the CDR3 DNA reads TGTGCCAGCAGTTTAAACGTAGGGGATATTTCACCCCTCCACTTT. It specifies CASSLNVGDISPLHF.

The chain carries TRBV15 and TRBJ1-5, with 10 bases lining up with TRBD1. The CDR3 is made up of 22 amino acids. The ends lost 0 bases at V and 1 base at J; junction bases unmatched: 18. Germline V CDR1 and CDR2: LNHNV, YYDKDF (reference sequence). The CDR3 is CATSRDIPGQGMGLISNQPQHF. The CDR3 DNA follows: TGTGCCACCAGCAGAGATATCCCGGGACAGGGGATGGGTCTTATCAGCAATCAGCCCCAGCATTTT.

A few counts support this clone. The chain is built from TRBV10-2 and TRBJ2-7, with 11 bases that match TRBD1. Germline V CDR1 and CDR2: WSHSY, SAAADI. The CDR3 runs to 17 residues. Germline trimming cut 2 bases from V and 3 bases from J; bases unmatched to any gene: 9. CDR3 bases: TGCGCCAGCAGTGAGGGGACAGGGGGTTATGAGGGCTACGAGCAGTACTTC. Residues: CASSEGTGGYEGYEQYF.

The chain joins TRBV9 to TRBJ2-1; either TRBD1 or TRBD2 may fit D (5 bases each). With 0 bases removed from V and 9 bases from J, the gap between germline ends came to 13 bases. Germline assignment: CDR1 SGDLS and CDR2 YYNGEE. This CDR3 is 14 amino acids long. Written as DNA, the CDR3 is TGTGCCAGCAGCGTAGGAGGGGCAGACAGTGAGCAGTTCTTC. It codes for CASSVGGADSEQFF. The variable domain in full, with the rest retrieved from reference TRBV9 and TRBJ2-1, is DSGVTQTPKHLITATGQRVTLRCSPRSGDLSVYWYQQSLDQGLQFLIQYYNGEERAKGNILERFSAQQFPDLHSELNLSSLELGDSALYFCASSVGGADSEQFFGPGTRLTVL.

This chain links TRBV18 with TRBJ2-7, with D possibly being TRBD1 (6 bases). CDR1 is KGHSH and CDR2 is LQKENI in the germline V gene. Trimming took off 1 base at V and 6 bases at J, with 13 bases between the two ends. The CDR3 has 14 amino acids. CDR3 protein: CASSPRAGDGEQYF. For the CDR3, the DNA is TGTGCCAGCTCACCACGGGCAGGGGACGGCGAGCAGTACTTC.

This clone is labeled as medium-sized. The V and J genes are TRBV7-9 and TRBJ2-2, with a tentative D call TRBD2 (5 bases). Looked up from germline, CDR1 is SEHNR and CDR2 is FQNEAQ (reference sequence). CDR3 length equals 15 residues. Trimming pared 5 bases from V and 4 bases from J, leaving 14 bases between. DNA for the CDR3: TGTGCCAGCAGCCCCGGGATCGGAGGCACCGGGGAGCTGTTTTTT. Its translation: CASSPGIGGTGELFF.

This rearrangement joins TRBV9 to TRBJ2-7; 7 bases map to TRBD1. CDR3 length: 14 residues. Germline CDR1 is SGDLS and CDR2 is YYNGEE. The V gene end was trimmed by 1 base and the J gene end by 7 bases; junction bases not matched to a gene: 8. The CDR3 here is CASSVTGTAVEQYF. CDR3 sequence (DNA): TGTGCCAGCAGCGTAACCGGGACAGCGGTGGAGCAGTACTTC.

The CDR3 DNA sequence: TGTGCCAGCAGTTACTCAGGGGGAGGGACTGAAGCTTTCTTT. Amino acids: CASSYSGGGTEAFF. This chain links TRBV6-6 with TRBJ1-1, with D maybe TRBD1 (6 bases). The CDR3 sequence is 14 residues long. Germline CDR1 and CDR2: MNHNY and SVGAGI (reference sequence). Trimming took 0 bases from V and 5 from J, leaving 10 bases between them.

V is TRBV5-6 and J is TRBJ1-3; a possible D gene is TRBD1 (6 bases). CDR1 SGHDT and CDR2 YYEEEE come from the germline V gene. Trimming pared 4 bases from V and 0 bases from J, leaving 14 bases between. The CDR3 extends over 16 amino acids. CDR3 coding DNA: TGTGCCAGCAGCGGCCCAAGGGACATCTCTGGAAACACCATATATTTT. This gives the protein CASSGPRDISGNTIYF.

The chain employs TRBV28 and TRBJ1-1, with 10 positions matching TRBD1. The trim removed 6 bases at V and 4 bases at J, leaving 5 bases unmatched. The length of the CDR3 is 14 residues. Germline V gives CDR1 MDHEN, CDR2 SYDVKM. CDR3 region: CASSRRTGGTEAFF. CDR3 nucleotides: TGTGCCAGCAGCCGACGGACAGGGGGCACTGAAGCTTTCTTT.

The chain carries TRBV15 and TRBJ2-6; D is perhaps TRBD2 (6 bases). The CDR3 contains 18 residues. Trimming cost V 1 base and J 0 bases, with 13 bases left between them. Germline V gives CDR1 LNHNV, CDR2 YYDKDF (reference sequence). The CDR3 region has the DNA TGTGCCACCAGCAGAGGCGGGACTGTGACCTCTGGGGCCAACGTCCTGACTTTC. Its protein product is CATSRGGTVTSGANVLTF. The full variable domain, in which reference TRBV15 and TRBJ2-6 provide the parts outside the CDR3, is DAMVIQNPRYQVTQFGKPVTLSCSQTLNHNVMYWYQQKSSQAPKLLFHYYDKDFNNEADTPDNFQSRRPNTSFCFLDIRSPGLGDTAMYLCATSRGGTVTSGANVLTFGAGSRLTVL.

The V call is TRBV10-3, the J call TRBJ1-6; D may be TRBD1 (5 bases). The CDR3 consists of 13 residues. CDR1 and CDR2 (germline): ENHRY, SYGVKD. V was cut by 4 bases and J by 6 bases, with 7 bases left in between. Written as DNA, the CDR3 is TGTGCCATCAGTGTCGGGGCTAATTCACCCCTCCACTTT. Protein sequence: CAISVGANSPLHF.

The chain has TRBV6-1 and TRBJ2-5; 8 positions agree with TRBD1. V gave up 5 bases and J gave up 5 bases; unmatched junction bases: 4. The germline CDR1 and CDR2 sequences are MNHNS and SASEGT. The CDR3 runs to 13 residues. CDR3 protein: CASSRQGRETQYF. For the CDR3, the DNA is TGTGCCAGCAGTAGACAGGGGCGGGAGACCCAGTACTTC.

J is TRBJ1-5 and V is TRBV7-8; D gene ambiguous. CDR1 SGHVS and CDR2 FQNEAQ come from the germline V gene. CDR3 length: 14 residues. The V end lost 5 bases, the J end lost 4 bases, and 12 bases lay between the germline ends. Here the CDR3 DNA reads TGTGCCAGCAGCCCCACGGGAGCAAATCAGCCCCAGCATTTT. As protein: CASSPTGANQPQHF.

The chain is built from TRBV7-3 and TRBJ2-1; TRBD2 matches at 8 bases. Germline V gives CDR1 SGHTA, CDR2 FQGTGA. There are 19 residues in the CDR3. Germline trimming cut 1 base from V and 0 bases from J; bases unmatched to any gene: 11. As DNA, the CDR3 is TGTGCCAGCAGCTTAAGGGGTAGCGGGATCCCGCGCTCCTACAATGAGCAGTTCTTC. It yields the protein CASSLRGSGIPRSYNEQFF.

CDR3 loop: CASSVETGPYEQYF. The CDR3 DNA reads TGTGCCAGCAGCGTAGAAACAGGGCCCTACGAGCAGTACTTC. The chain recombines TRBV9 with TRBJ2-5, with a tentative D call TRBD1 (6 bases). The DNA end lines up better with TRBJ2-7; the J call may be wrong. This CDR3 is built from 14 residues. Germline assignment: CDR1 SGDLS and CDR2 YYNGEE.